The 6 T cell receptor beta chains listed next were all sequenced from one sample in a study of blood T cell repertoires in COVID-19. Measured with immunoSEQ multiplex PCR; TCRdb has only the in-frame clones, and not every one. The data contain 95,000 to 150,000 clones, more than 75% of them seen just once; the ten biggest clones take up roughly 30%. Specimen: peripheral blood. The receptors here all came from a woman in her 70s with acute or convalescent COVID-19.

This clone was counted a few times. This sequence joins TRBV30 and TRBJ1-2, with 8 positions matching TRBD1. This CDR3 is 13 amino acids long. Germline V gene data show CDR1 as GTSNPN and CDR2 as SVGIG (reference sequence). V lost 3 bases to trimming and J lost 5 bases; unmatched junction nucleotides: 5. The CDR3 spells CAWSRDRSYGYTF. The DNA of the CDR3 is TGTGCCTGGAGCCGGGACAGGTCTTATGGCTACACCTTC.

The gene calls are TRBV11-3 and TRBJ1-3, with 7 bases identical to TRBD1. With V trimmed by 7 bases and J by 1 base, 13 bases remained unmatched. The CDR3 sequence is 17 residues long. Germline V lookup: CDR1 SGHNT, CDR2 YENEEA. DNA of the CDR3: TGTGCCAGCACCAACCCGGACAGGAGGCGGTCTGGAAACACCATATATTTT. Protein sequence: CASTNPDRRRSGNTIYF. Together with reference TRBV11-3 and TRBJ1-3, the CDR3 gives the full variable domain: EAGVVQSPRYKIIEKKQPVAFWCNPISGHNTLYWYLQNLGQGPELLIRYENEEAVDDSQLPKDRFSAERLKGVDSTLKIQPAELGDSAVYLCASTNPDRRRSGNTIYFGEGSWLTVV.

This chain joins TRBV28 and TRBJ1-5; no clear D gene. Trimming stripped 3 bases from V and 7 bases from J, with 10 bases between. Germline CDR1 MDHEN, CDR2 SYDVKM. The CDR3 sequence is 13 residues long. The CDR3: CASSLLGSQPQHF. The CDR3 region has the DNA TGTGCCAGCAGTTTGTTGGGGAGCCAGCCCCAGCATTTT.

The V call is TRBV28, the J call TRBJ1-2; 11 bases agree with TRBD1. V shed 8 bases, J shed 3 bases, and the junction held 14 bases outside the gene matches. The CDR3 covers 17 residues. Germline V gene sequence: CDR1 MDHEN, CDR2 SYDVKM. CDR3 nucleotides: TGTGCCAGCGCTGTCGGAATAAGGGGACAGGGGGACTATGGCTACACCTTC. This gives the protein CASAVGIRGQGDYGYTF.

This clone occurred a few times. The chain recombines TRBV10-3 with TRBJ2-2; D perhaps matches TRBD1 (5 bases). Germline values: CDR1 ENHRY, CDR2 SYGVKD. The germline V and J ends were trimmed by 4 bases and 6 bases, with 12 bases remaining between them. The CDR3 is 14 amino acids. CDR3 sequence (DNA): TGTGCCATCAGTGCGCAGGGTGGGCCCGGGGAGCTGTTTTTT. Translation gives CAISAQGGPGELFF.

The DNA of the CDR3 is TGTGCCAGCAGAATACTACCCTTAGGTTCACCCCTCCACTTT. Amino acids: CASRILPLGSPLHF. The rearrangement uses TRBV5-5 and TRBJ1-6, with D unresolved. V was pared by 5 bases and J by 9 bases, with 15 bases between. The germline V gene encodes CDR1 SGHKS and CDR2 YYEKEE (reference sequence). The CDR3 is 14 residues long.